A selection of T cell receptor beta chains follows, all from one sample in a study of early T cells in non-severe SARS-CoV-2 infection. TCRdb used MiXCR to reprocess the 5' RACE reads, holding one entry per CDR3 protein. This sample has more than 80,000 distinct CDR3 sequences, with around a sixth found just once. Sequencing input: whole blood. The receptors derive from an adult who was a healthcare worker with PCR-confirmed SARS-CoV-2 infection or an uninfected control (not recorded which). The CDR3 runs from the conserved cysteine through the conserved F or W. The order of the fields is CDR3 length, clone size, V gene, D gene, J gene, CDR3 protein, CDR3 DNA. D genes are given only for firm matches. Size is omitted from some rows. Given values are once, few, many or a class for expanded clones.

14	NA	TRBV12-3/TRBV12-4	NA	TRBJ2-7	CASSRRDGTYEQYF	TGTGCCAGCAGCAGAAGGGACGGAACCTACGAGCAGTACTTC
14	NA	TRBV29-1	TRBD1	TRBJ2-1	CSGQGTTSYNEQFF	TGCAGCGGACAGGGAACTACCTCCTACAATGAGCAGTTCTTC
14	NA	TRBV29-1	NA	TRBJ2-1	CSVEWQGGYNEQFF	TGCAGCGTTGAATGGCAGGGAGGCTACAATGAGCAGTTCTTC
13	few	TRBV10-3	NA	TRBJ2-1	CAIRDDSGNEQFF	TGTGCCATCAGGGACGACAGCGGCAATGAGCAGTTCTTC
15	few	TRBV7-6	NA	TRBJ2-1	CASSLDGGLYNEQFF	TGTGCCAGCAGCTTAGATGGAGGGCTATACAATGAGCAGTTCTTC
16	many	TRBV10-2	NA	TRBJ2-2	CASSKLAPANTGELFF	TGCGCCAGCAGTAAGCTGGCACCAGCGAACACCGGGGAGCTGTTTTTT
16	many	TRBV20-1	TRBD2	TRBJ2-5	CSARELAGGDQETQYF	TGCAGTGCTAGAGAACTAGCGGGAGGGGATCAAGAGACCCAGTACTTC
17	NA	TRBV11-2	NA	TRBJ2-3	CASSLDAPRIGTDTQYF	TGTGCCAGCAGCTTAGACGCACCTAGGATCGGCACAGATACGCAGTATTTT
11	once	TRBV7-8	NA	TRBJ2-3	CAGSLTDTQYF	TGTGCCGGCAGCTTAACAGATACGCAGTATTTT
13	few	TRBV4-2	NA	TRBJ2-7	CASSQEQGDEQYF	TGTGCCAGCAGCCAGGAACAGGGTGACGAGCAGTACTTC
16	many	TRBV4-2	NA	TRBJ1-1	CASSQLEGAMNTEAFF	TGTGCCAGCAGCCAGTTGGAGGGTGCCATGAACACTGAAGCTTTCTTT
12	few	TRBV4-2	NA	TRBJ1-4	CASSQEGEKLFF	TGTGCCAGCAGCCAAGAAGGGGAAAAACTGTTTTTT
19	NA	TRBV6-2/TRBV6-3	NA	TRBJ2-2	CASSYPQWGEASKAGELFF	TGTGCCAGCAGTTACCCTCAGTGGGGGGAGGCCTCCAAAGCCGGGGAGCTGTTTTTT
14	NA	TRBV24-1	NA	TRBJ2-5	CATSDDWSGETQYF	TGTGCCACCAGTGACGACTGGTCCGGAGAGACCCAGTACTTC
13	NA	TRBV29-1	NA	TRBJ2-5	CSASPSAQETQYF	TGCAGCGCCTCCCCCAGCGCGCAAGAGACCCAGTACTTC
13	few	TRBV7-2	NA	TRBJ2-1	CASSLGRLNEQFF	TGTGCCAGCAGCTTAGGGCGGCTTAATGAGCAGTTCTTC
16	few	TRBV27	TRBD2	TRBJ2-1	CASSRSSGRVYNEQFF	TGTGCCAGCAGTAGATCTAGCGGGAGGGTCTACAATGAGCAGTTCTTC
15	NA	TRBV29-1	TRBD2	TRBJ2-7	CSVALAGGPVYEQYF	TGCAGCGTCGCTTTAGCGGGAGGGCCAGTCTACGAGCAGTACTTC
13	medium-sized	TRBV27	NA	TRBJ2-5	CASSLSYQETQYF	TGTGCCAGCAGTTTATCGTACCAAGAGACCCAGTACTTC
17	few	TRBV11-2	NA	TRBJ2-2	CASSLESWGTNTGELFF	TGTGCCAGCAGCTTAGAGTCTTGGGGGACGAACACCGGGGAGCTGTTTTTT
12	few	TRBV3-1	NA	TRBJ1-6	CASSQSDSPLHF	TGTGCCAGCAGCCAAAGTGATTCACCCCTCCACTTT
15	NA	TRBV4-1	NA	TRBJ1-2	CASSQVRGAPGGYTF	TGCGCCAGCAGCCAAGTTCGGGGAGCCCCGGGGGGCTACACCTTC
15	NA	TRBV13	NA	TRBJ2-1	CASSLGVSSFNEQFF	TGTGCCAGCAGCCTAGGGGTGAGCTCCTTCAATGAGCAGTTCTTC
14	NA	TRBV7-9	NA	TRBJ1-2	CASSSGGEKDGYTF	TGTGCCAGCAGCTCCGGGGGGGAGAAAGATGGCTACACCTTC
17	NA	TRBV10-3	TRBD1	TRBJ2-2	CAISEFTGTGQTGELFF	TGTGCCATCAGTGAATTTACCGGGACAGGGCAGACCGGGGAGCTGTTTTTT
13	many	TRBV18	NA	TRBJ2-5	CASSRQFQETQYF	TGTGCCAGCTCACGGCAGTTCCAAGAGACCCAGTACTTC
19	many	TRBV7-2	NA	TRBJ2-3	CASSFFRDTGLRFTDTQYF	TGTGCCAGCAGCTTTTTTAGGGACACGGGTCTGCGCTTCACAGATACGCAGTATTTT
13	NA	TRBV27	NA	TRBJ2-4	CASSTVAKNIQYF	TGTGCCAGCAGTACAGTAGCCAAAAACATTCAGTACTTC
14	few	TRBV20-1	NA	TRBJ2-1	CSARDLGFGNEQFF	TGCAGTGCTAGAGATCTGGGGTTTGGCAATGAGCAGTTCTTC
15	many	TRBV28	TRBD1	TRBJ2-7	CASSTRTGLAYEQYF	TGTGCCAGCAGTACCCGGACAGGCCTTGCCTACGAGCAGTACTTC
14	many	TRBV29-1	NA	TRBJ1-2	CSVGPPEPNYGYTF	TGCAGCGTTGGCCCGCCAGAACCTAACTATGGCTACACCTTC